This TCR beta chain originates from a study of cytomegalovirus exposure and HLA in healthy donors. Regarding the study as a whole: Reports credit the classifier with highly specific, highly sensitive diagnosis of cytomegalovirus status. The listing of 150 or so TCR beta chains classed them as cytomegalovirus-associated.

Here immunoSEQ multiplex PCR was the method, and the copy in TCRdb shows in-frame clones only, minus some. The table shows around 120,000 clones, with more than 75% occurring only once. As for this clone: No antigen is known for it.

The CDR3 is 13 amino acids. The V segment lost 8 bases and the J segment 6 bases; nucleotides outside the gene matches: 6. Germline V gene data show CDR1 as LGHNT and CDR2 as FRNRAP. The donors were part of the validation cohort of over a hundred subjects. That cohort was separate from the first cohort, which comprised 700 or so subjects. This TCR derives from a woman aged 18-29 years in good health and CMV-seropositive. The specimen was PBMCs. The chain combines TRBV12-5 with TRBJ2-1, with TRBD2 matching over 8 bases. DNA for the CDR3: TGTGCTAGTTCCAGCGGGAGTCGCAATGAGCAGTTCTTC. Its protein product is CASSSGSRNEQFF.